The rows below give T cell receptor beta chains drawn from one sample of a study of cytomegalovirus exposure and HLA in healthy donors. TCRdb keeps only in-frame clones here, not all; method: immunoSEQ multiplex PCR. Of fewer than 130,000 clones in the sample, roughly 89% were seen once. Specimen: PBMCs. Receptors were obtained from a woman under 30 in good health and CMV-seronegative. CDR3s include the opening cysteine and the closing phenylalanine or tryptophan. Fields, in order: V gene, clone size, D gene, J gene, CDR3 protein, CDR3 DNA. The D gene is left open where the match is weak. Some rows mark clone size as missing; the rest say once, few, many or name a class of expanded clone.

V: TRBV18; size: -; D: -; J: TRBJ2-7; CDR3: CASSPLQGPYEQYF; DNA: TGTGCCAGCTCACCCTTACAGGGCCCCTACGAGCAGTACTTC
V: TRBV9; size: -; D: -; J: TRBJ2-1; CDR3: CASSPIDTYNEQFF; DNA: TGTGCCAGCAGCCCGATTGACACCTACAATGAGCAGTTCTTC
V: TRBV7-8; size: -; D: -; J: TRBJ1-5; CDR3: CASSSQGLSPSAQHF; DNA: TGTGCCAGCAGCTCGCAGGGGCTATCCCCCAGCGCCCAGCATTTT
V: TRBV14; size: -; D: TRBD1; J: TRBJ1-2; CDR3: CASSPLSSTGDYGYTF; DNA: TGTGCCAGCAGCCCCTTAAGCTCGACAGGGGACTATGGCTACACCTTC
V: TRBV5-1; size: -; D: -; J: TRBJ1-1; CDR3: CASSRLSTSTEAFF; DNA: TGCGCCAGCAGCCGATTGTCAACGAGCACTGAAGCTTTCTTT
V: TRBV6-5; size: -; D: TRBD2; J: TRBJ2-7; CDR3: CASTQSGDSYEQYF; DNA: TGTGCCAGCACCCAAAGCGGGGACTCCTACGAGCAGTACTTC
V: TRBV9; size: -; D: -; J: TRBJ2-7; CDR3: CASSVGGTAIYEQYF; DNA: TGTGCCAGCAGCGTAGGTGGGACTGCCATCTACGAGCAGTACTTC
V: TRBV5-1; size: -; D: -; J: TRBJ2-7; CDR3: CASSLPGLDYEQYF; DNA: TGCGCCAGCAGCTTACCGGGACTCGATTACGAGCAGTACTTC
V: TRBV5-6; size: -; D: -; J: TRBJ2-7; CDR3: CASSWEDGTYEQYF; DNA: TGTGCCAGCAGCTGGGAGGACGGAACCTACGAGCAGTACTTC
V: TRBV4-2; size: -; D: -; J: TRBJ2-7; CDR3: CASSQERVSYEQYF; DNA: TGTGCCAGCAGCCAAGAGAGGGTGAGCTACGAGCAGTACTTC
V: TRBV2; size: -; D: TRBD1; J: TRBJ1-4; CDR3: CASSVRDRDEKLFF; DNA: TGTGCCAGCAGTGTTAGGGACAGGGATGAAAAACTGTTTTTT
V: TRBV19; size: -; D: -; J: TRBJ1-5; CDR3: CASTPDRFSNQPQHF; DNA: TGTGCCAGTACCCCTGACAGGTTTAGCAATCAGCCCCAGCATTTT
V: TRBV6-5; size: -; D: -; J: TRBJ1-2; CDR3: CASRGRRSGYGYTF; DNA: TGTGCCAGCAGGGGTCGGAGGAGCGGCTATGGCTACACCTTC
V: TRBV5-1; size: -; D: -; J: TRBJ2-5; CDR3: CASSLAATKETQYF; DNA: TGCGCCAGCAGCTTGGCCGCGACAAAAGAGACCCAGTACTTC
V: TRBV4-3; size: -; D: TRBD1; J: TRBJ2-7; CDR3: CASSQQPDRAYEQYF; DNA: TGCGCCAGCAGCCAACAACCGGACAGGGCGTACGAGCAGTACTTC
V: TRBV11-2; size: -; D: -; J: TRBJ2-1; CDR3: CASSQSRGSTYNEQFF; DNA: TGTGCCAGCAGCCAATCTAGGGGGAGTACCTACAATGAGCAGTTCTTC
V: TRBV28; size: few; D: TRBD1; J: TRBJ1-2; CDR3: CASSLGTGTNYGYTF; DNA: TGTGCCAGCAGTCTCGGGACAGGTACTAACTATGGCTACACCTTC
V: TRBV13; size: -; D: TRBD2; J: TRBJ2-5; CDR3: CASTALAGFQETQYF; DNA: TGTGCCAGCACCGCACTAGCGGGATTCCAAGAGACCCAGTACTTC
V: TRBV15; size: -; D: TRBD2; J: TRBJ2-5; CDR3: CATSSRGGRGGRETQYF; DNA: TGTGCCACCAGCAGTCGTGGAGGGCGGGGGGGCCGAGAGACCCAGTACTTC
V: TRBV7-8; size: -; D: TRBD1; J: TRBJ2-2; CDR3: CASRQPGQGSPGELFF; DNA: TGTGCCAGCAGGCAACCGGGACAGGGGTCCCCCGGGGAGCTGTTTTTT
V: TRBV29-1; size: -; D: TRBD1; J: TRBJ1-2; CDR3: CSGGQGDYGYTF; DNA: TGCAGCGGGGGACAGGGGGACTATGGCTACACCTTC
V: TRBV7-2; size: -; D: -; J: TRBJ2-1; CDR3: CASSILVGLGNEQFF; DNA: TGTGCCAGCAGCATCCTAGTGGGACTGGGCAATGAGCAGTTCTTC
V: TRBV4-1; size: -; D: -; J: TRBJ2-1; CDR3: CASSQDRPGLYNEQFF; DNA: TGCGCCAGCAGCCAAGACCGTCCGGGACTGTACAATGAGCAGTTCTTC
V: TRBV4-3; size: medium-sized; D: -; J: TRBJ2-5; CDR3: CASSHQLDKGVETQYF; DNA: TGCGCCAGCAGCCATCAACTCGATAAGGGAGTCGAGACCCAGTACTTC
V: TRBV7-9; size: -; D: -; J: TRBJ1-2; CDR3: CASSPTNPTGPYYGYTF; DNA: TGTGCCAGCAGCCCAACAAATCCGACAGGACCCTACTATGGCTACACCTTC
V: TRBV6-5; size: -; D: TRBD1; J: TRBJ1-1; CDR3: CATRTGGSPEAFF; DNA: TGTGCCACCCGGACAGGGGGAAGCCCTGAAGCTTTCTTT
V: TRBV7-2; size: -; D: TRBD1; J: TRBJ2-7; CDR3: CASRGQGTPYEQYF; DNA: TGTGCCAGCAGGGGACAGGGGACCCCCTACGAGCAGTACTTC
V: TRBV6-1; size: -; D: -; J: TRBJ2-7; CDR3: CASSNRVHEQYF; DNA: TGTGCCAGCAGTAACAGGGTCCACGAGCAGTACTTC
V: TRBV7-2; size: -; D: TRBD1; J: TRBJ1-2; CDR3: CASSSTGDPYGYTF; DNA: TGTGCCAGCAGCTCCACAGGGGATCCCTATGGCTACACCTTC
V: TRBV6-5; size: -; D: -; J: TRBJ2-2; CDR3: CASSFNRAGELFF; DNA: TGTGCCAGCAGTTTTAACAGGGCCGGGGAGCTGTTTTTT
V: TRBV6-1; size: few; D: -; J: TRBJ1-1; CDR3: CASTLQVLNTEAFF; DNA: TGTGCCAGCACCTTACAGGTTTTGAACACTGAAGCTTTCTTT
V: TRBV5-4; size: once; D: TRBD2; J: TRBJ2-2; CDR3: CASSLYGGAGGELFF; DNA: TGTGCCAGCAGCTTGTACGGGGGGGCCGGCGGGGAGCTGTTTTTT
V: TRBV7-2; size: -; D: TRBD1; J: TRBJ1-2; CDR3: CASSLATGGANYGYTF; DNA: TGTGCCAGCAGCTTAGCAACAGGGGGAGCTAACTATGGCTACACCTTC
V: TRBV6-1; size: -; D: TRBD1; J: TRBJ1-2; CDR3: CASSVRTGPYGYTF; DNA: TGTGCCAGCAGTGTACGGACAGGGCCATATGGCTACACCTTC
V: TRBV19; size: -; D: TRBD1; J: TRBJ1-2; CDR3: CASSRHRTGAEGYTF; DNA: TGTGCCAGTAGTAGACACCGGACAGGGGCAGAGGGCTACACCTTC
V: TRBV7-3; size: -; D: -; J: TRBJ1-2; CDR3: CASSLTYGGGGYTF; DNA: TGTGCCAGCAGCTTAACGTATGGGGGAGGCGGCTACACCTTC
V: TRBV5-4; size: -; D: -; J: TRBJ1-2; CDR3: CASSLGEGKGFGYTF; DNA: TGTGCCAGCAGCTTGGGTGAGGGAAAAGGTTTTGGCTACACCTTC
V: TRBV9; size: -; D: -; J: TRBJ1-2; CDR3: CASSTRTESNYGYTF; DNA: TGTGCCAGCAGCACTCGGACAGAATCTAACTATGGCTACACCTTC
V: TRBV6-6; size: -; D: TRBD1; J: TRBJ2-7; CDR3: CASSPVTGLVYEQYF; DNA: TGTGCCAGCAGTCCTGTGACAGGGTTGGTCTACGAGCAGTACTTC
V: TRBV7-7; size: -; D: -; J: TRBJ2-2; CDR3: CASSLNVGGATGELFF; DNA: TGTGCTAGCAGCTTAAACGTGGGGGGAGCCACCGGGGAGCTGTTTTTT
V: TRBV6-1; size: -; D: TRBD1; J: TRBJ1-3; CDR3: CASSGYRGRLSGNTIYF; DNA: TGTGCCAGCAGTGGTTACAGGGGGCGACTCTCTGGAAACACCATATATTTT
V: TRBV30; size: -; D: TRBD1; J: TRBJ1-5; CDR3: CAWSLPGQGWAQPQHF; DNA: TGTGCCTGGAGTTTACCAGGACAGGGGTGGGCTCAGCCCCAGCATTTT
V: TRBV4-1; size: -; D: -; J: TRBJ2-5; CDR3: CASSQGILSQETQYF; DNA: TGCGCCAGCAGCCAAGGAATTCTGAGTCAAGAGACCCAGTACTTC
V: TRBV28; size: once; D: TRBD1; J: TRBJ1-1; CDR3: CASSSTGDEAFF; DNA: TGTGCCAGCAGTTCCACAGGGGATGAAGCTTTCTTT
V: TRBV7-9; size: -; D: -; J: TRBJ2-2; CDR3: CAMQGNTGELFF; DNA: TGTGCAATGCAGGGGAACACCGGGGAGCTGTTTTTT
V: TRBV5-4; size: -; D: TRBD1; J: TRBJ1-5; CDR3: CASSHRGQDQPQHF; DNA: TGTGCCAGCAGCCACAGGGGGCAGGATCAGCCCCAGCATTTT
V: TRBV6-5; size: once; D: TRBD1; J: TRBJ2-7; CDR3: CASSYSGQGVYEQYF; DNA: TGTGCCAGCAGTTACTCCGGGCAGGGGGTATACGAGCAGTACTTC
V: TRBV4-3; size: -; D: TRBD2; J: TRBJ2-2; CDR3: CASSQDVGGLVIGELFF; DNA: TGCGCCAGCAGCCAAGATGTTGGGGGACTAGTAATCGGGGAGCTGTTTTTT
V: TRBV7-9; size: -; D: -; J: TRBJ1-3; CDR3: CAVRRDSGNTIYF; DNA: TGTGCCGTACGGAGGGACTCTGGAAACACCATATATTTT
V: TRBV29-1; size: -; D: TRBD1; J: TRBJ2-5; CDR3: CSVGTGGGETQYF; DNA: TGCAGCGTTGGGACAGGGGGCGGAGAGACCCAGTACTTC
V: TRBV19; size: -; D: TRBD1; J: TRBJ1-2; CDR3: CASYRGLYGYTF; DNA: TGTGCCAGCTACAGGGGGCTTTATGGCTACACCTTC
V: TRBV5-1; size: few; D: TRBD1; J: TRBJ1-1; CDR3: CAIPNWTGAQTTHMNTEAFF; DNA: TGCGCCATCCCGAACTGGACAGGGGCCCAAACCACTCACATGAACACTGAAGCTTTCTTT
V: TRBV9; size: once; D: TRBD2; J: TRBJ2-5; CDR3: CASSASGRLETQYF; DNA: TGTGCCAGCAGCGCTAGCGGGAGATTAGAGACCCAGTACTTC
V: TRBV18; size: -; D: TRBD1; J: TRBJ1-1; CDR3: CASSPTDRDTEAFF; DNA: TGTGCCAGCTCACCGACGGACAGGGACACTGAAGCTTTCTTT
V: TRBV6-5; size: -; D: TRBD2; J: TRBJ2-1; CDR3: CASRGSGRGEQFF; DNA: TGTGCCAGCAGGGGTAGCGGGAGAGGAGAGCAGTTCTTC
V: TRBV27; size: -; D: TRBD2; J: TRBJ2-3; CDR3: CASTPLGRASDTQYF; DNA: TGTGCCAGCACCCCGTTAGGGAGGGCCTCAGATACGCAGTATTTT
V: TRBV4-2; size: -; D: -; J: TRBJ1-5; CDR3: CASSQDPRAGQPQHF; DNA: TGTGCCAGCAGCCAAGACCCCCGTGCGGGTCAGCCCCAGCATTTT
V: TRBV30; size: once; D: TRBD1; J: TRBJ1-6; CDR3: CAWSADRGGYSPLHF; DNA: TGTGCCTGGAGTGCCGACAGGGGGGGGTATTCACCCCTCCACTTT
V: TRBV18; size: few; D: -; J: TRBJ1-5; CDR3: CASSPSGSGSNQPQHF; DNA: TGTGCCAGCTCACCTTCTGGCAGTGGTAGCAATCAGCCCCAGCATTTT